The 32 T cell receptor beta chains below come from one sample, sequenced in a study of blood T cell repertoires in COVID-19. Method: immunoSEQ multiplex PCR; TCRdb's copy keeps in-frame clones and lacks some. The sample has approximately 46,000 clones; 89% are singletons. The sequenced sample consisted of peripheral blood. The receptors were sampled from a man aged 65 to 85 with active COVID-19.

The chain recombines TRBV19 with TRBJ1-2; 10 bases agree with TRBD1. Trimming removed 3 bases from V and 7 bases from J; junction bases left unmatched: 5. The CDR3 is made up of 14 amino acids. Germline CDR1 is LNHDA and CDR2 is SQIVND (reference sequence). The CDR3 nucleotides are TGTGCCAGTAGTATGTGGGACAGGGGCTTTGGCTACACCTTC. Translating it yields CASSMWDRGFGYTF.

The rearrangement uses TRBV5-1 and TRBJ1-5, with D perhaps TRBD1 (6 bases). The germline V gene encodes CDR1 SGHRS and CDR2 YFSETQ. CDR3 length equals 15 residues. V lost 2 bases and J lost 6, with 15 bases in between. CDR3 loop: CASSFVGGSGQPQHF. In DNA form, the CDR3 reads TGCGCCAGCAGCTTTGTTGGGGGCTCTGGTCAGCCCCAGCATTTT. Full variable domain (remainder filled in from reference TRBV5-1 and TRBJ1-5): KAGVTQTPRYLIKTRGQQVTLSCSPISGHRSVSWYQQTPGQGLQFLFEYFSETQRNKGNFPGRFSGRQFSNSRSEMNVSTLELGDSALYLCASSFVGGSGQPQHFGDGTRLSIL.

The chain combines TRBV3-1 (or the pseudogene TRBV3-2) with TRBJ1-2, with D unclear. The CDR3 is 13 residues long. Trimming took off 5 bases at V and 3 bases at J, with 10 bases between the two ends. CDR1 is LGHDT, CDR2 YNNKEL, per germline (reference sequence). CDR3 sequence: CASSRSQYYGYTF. CDR3 DNA: TGTGCCAGCAGCAGGTCACAGTACTATGGCTACACCTTC.

The rearrangement uses TRBV5-1 and TRBJ2-4; 10 nucleotides line up with TRBD2. Unmatched junction bases numbered 8, after V lost 4 bases and J lost 1 base. This CDR3 has 17 amino acids. Germline CDR1 and CDR2: SGHRS and YFSETQ. Here the CDR3 reads CASSPPSGGVAKNIQYF. CDR3 nucleotide sequence: TGCGCCAGCAGCCCCCCAAGCGGGGGGGTCGCCAAAAACATTCAGTACTTC.

The CDR3 protein is CATGVAGELFF. In nucleotides, the CDR3 is TGTGCCACCGGTGTGGCCGGGGAGCTGTTTTTT. The chain couples TRBV18 to TRBJ2-2, with no clear D. The CDR3 spans 11 residues. V dropped 10 bases and J dropped 6 bases, with 9 bases sitting between them. Germline lookup yields CDR1 KGHSH and CDR2 LQKENI. The full variable domain, its missing parts supplied by reference TRBV18 and TRBJ2-2, is NAGVMQNPRHLVRRRGQEARLRCSPMKGHSHVYWYRQLPEEGLKFMVYLQKENIIDESGMPKERFSAEFPKEGPSILRIQQVVRGDSAAYFCATGVAGELFFGEGSRLTVL.

V gene TRBV6-5 combines with J gene TRBJ1-2; D remains ambiguous. Germline V gives CDR1 MNHEY, CDR2 SVGAGI. The CDR3 is made up of 14 amino acids. Trimming removed 4 bases from V and 8 bases from J, with 17 bases in between. The DNA for the CDR3 is TGTGCCAGCAGTTTCCTCCAGGTTGGAAGGGGCTACACCTTC. Amino acids: CASSFLQVGRGYTF.

V usage is TRBV11-2 and J usage is TRBJ1-1; D gene unclear. V was shortened by 0 bases and J by 2 bases, with 13 bases between the two germline ends. The length of the CDR3 is 16 residues. From germline, CDR1 is SGHAT and CDR2 FQNNGV. This CDR3 reads CASSLESPQLNTEAFF. DNA for the CDR3: TGTGCCAGCAGCTTAGAGTCGCCGCAGTTAAACACTGAAGCTTTCTTT.

V usage is TRBV7-3 and J usage is TRBJ2-7; 7 nucleotides match TRBD1. The germline V gene encodes CDR1 SGHTA and CDR2 FQGTGA. With 2 bases clipped from V and 6 bases from J, the junction kept 7 bases outside the gene matches. This CDR3 is 14 amino acids long. The DNA of the CDR3 is TGTGCCAGCAGCTTATTACAGGGGTCAGGCGAGCAGTACTTC. Its protein is CASSLLQGSGEQYF.

The chain employs TRBV5-6 and TRBJ2-5, with 9 nucleotides matching TRBD1. The CDR3 has 16 residues. Per germline, CDR1 SGHDT and CDR2 YYEEEE. The V and J ends lost 4 bases and 0 bases, in that order; junction bases with no gene match: 7. The chain's CDR3 is CASSPGTGLYQETQYF. The CDR3 DNA is TGTGCCAGCAGCCCCGGGACAGGGTTATACCAAGAGACCCAGTACTTC.

The chain employs TRBV3-1 (or the pseudogene TRBV3-2) and TRBJ2-5; no definite D call. The CDR3 totals 14 residues. V lost 1 base and J lost 4, with 10 bases in between. Germline V gene data show CDR1 as LGHDT and CDR2 as YNNKEL (reference sequence). DNA of the CDR3: TGTGCCAGCAGCCAAGGGCCAAACCGAGAGACCCAGTACTTC. Amino acid sequence: CASSQGPNRETQYF.

This chain uses TRBV4-1 with TRBJ2-1; D may be TRBD2 (5 bases). The CDR3 length is 17 residues. The V end lost 5 bases, the J end lost 1 base, and 18 bases lay between the germline ends. Germline CDR1 and CDR2: MGHRA and YSYEKL. The CDR3 protein is CASSSTPRGRSYNEQFF. For the CDR3, the DNA is TGCGCCAGCAGCTCAACACCCCGGGGTCGTTCCTACAATGAGCAGTTCTTC.

This chain links TRBV4-2 with TRBJ2-1; D might be TRBD1 (8 bases). V was trimmed by 4 bases and J by 2 bases, leaving 27 bases between them. This CDR3 has 20 residues. The germline gives CDR1 LGHNA, CDR2 YNFKEQ. The CDR3 DNA reads as TGTGCCAGCAGCCCCCGTTTCTCCTATCGGACAGGGACTACCTACAATGAGCAGTTCTTC. It translates to CASSPRFSYRTGTTYNEQFF.

As concerns this clone: Different DNA sequences within this sample yield the same CDR3. V usage is TRBV7-2 and J usage is TRBJ2-5, with TRBD1 matching 9 bases. This CDR3 spans 15 amino acids. Looked up from germline, CDR1 is SGHTA and CDR2 is FQGNSA. The trim removed 4 bases at V and 4 bases at J, leaving 7 bases unmatched. For the CDR3, the DNA is TGTGCCAGCAGCTCACCGGGACAGGGTGGAGAGACCCAGTACTTC. Residues: CASSSPGQGGETQYF.

V gene TRBV7-2 combines with J gene TRBJ1-4, with 9 bases identical to TRBD1. The CDR3 spans 13 residues. CDR1 and CDR2 from the germline V gene are SGHTA and FQGNSA. V was pared by 5 bases and J by 8 bases, with 3 bases of the junction left unmatched. The CDR3 sequence is CASSIGQGEKLFF. DNA of the CDR3: TGTGCCAGCAGCATTGGACAGGGGGAAAAACTGTTTTTT.

The gene calls are TRBV7-3 and TRBJ2-6; no clear D gene. CDR3 size: 16 residues. Germline lookup yields CDR1 SGHTA and CDR2 FQGTGA. Trimming took off 5 bases at V and 0 bases at J, with 11 bases between the two ends. CDR3 region: CASSAPGSSGANVLTF. DNA of the CDR3: TGTGCCAGCAGCGCCCCCGGTAGCTCTGGGGCCAACGTCCTGACTTTC.

The chain couples TRBV7-3 to TRBJ2-7, with TRBD1 identical over 8 bases. Germline V gene sequence: CDR1 SGHTA, CDR2 FQGTGA. After removal of 5 bases from V and 2 bases from J, the junction contained 5 bases not matched to a gene. The CDR3 has 14 residues. The CDR3 DNA is TGTGCCAGCAGCCCGACAGGGGTAACCTACGAGCAGTACTTC. Protein: CASSPTGVTYEQYF.

J is TRBJ2-6 and V is TRBV4-3, with D uncertain. Deletions cut 0 bases from V and 0 bases from J, with 9 bases between. The CDR3 length is 17 residues. The V gene's germline CDR1 is LGHNA and CDR2 YSLEER. CDR3 coding DNA: TGCGCCAGCAGCCAAGATCGGTTTGGCTCTGGGGCCAACGTCCTGACTTTC. This encodes CASSQDRFGSGANVLTF.

V is TRBV3-1 (or the pseudogene TRBV3-2) and J is TRBJ1-5, with 7 bases lining up with TRBD1. Germline V gene sequence: CDR1 LGHDT, CDR2 YNNKEL (reference sequence). The CDR3 consists of 18 residues. V lost 0 bases to trimming and J lost 6 bases; unmatched junction nucleotides: 14. In DNA form, the CDR3 reads TGTGCCAGCAGCCAAGATCGGCCCGGACAGGCGGGGGGTCAGCCCCAGCATTTT. Translation gives CASSQDRPGQAGGQPQHF.

V is TRBV9 and J is TRBJ1-4; the D gene is possibly TRBD1 (6 bases). Trimming stripped 7 bases from V and 3 bases from J, with 13 bases between. Germline assignment: CDR1 SGDLS and CDR2 YYNGEE. This CDR3 is 14 amino acids long. CDR3 loop: CASQRDTSNEKLFF. DNA for the CDR3: TGTGCCAGCCAACGGGACACGTCTAATGAAAAACTGTTTTTT.

This clone was found once. This chain links TRBV7-2 with TRBJ1-1; D gene ambiguous. Trimming pared 3 bases from V and 10 bases from J, leaving 15 bases between. Germline V gene lookup returns CDR1 SGHTA and CDR2 FQGNSA. This CDR3 has 13 residues. CDR3 coding DNA: TGTGCCAGCAGCTTTTTTACTCCACCGAGAGCTTTCTTT. It encodes CASSFFTPPRAFF.

Only one count was recorded for this clone. This chain joins TRBV6-5 and TRBJ1-4; D is possibly TRBD1 (6 bases). Trimming took 6 bases from V and 8 from J, leaving 13 bases between them. Looked up from germline, CDR1 is MNHEY and CDR2 is SVGAGI. The CDR3 has 13 amino acids. The CDR3 sequence: CASRDRMGEKLFF. The CDR3 region has the DNA TGTGCCAGCAGAGACAGGATGGGGGAAAAACTGTTTTTT.

J is TRBJ1-5 and V is TRBV19, with D unclear. In germline, CDR1 is LNHDA, CDR2 SQIVND (reference sequence). The CDR3 has 15 residues. Trimming cost V 3 bases and J 10 bases, with 19 bases left between them. As DNA, the CDR3 is TGTGCCAGTAGTATTAAGAAGGAGATAGTCAGCCCCCAGCATTTT. It specifies CASSIKKEIVSPQHF.

The rearrangement uses TRBV7-2 and TRBJ2-1; 10 bases match TRBD1. Germline CDR1 is SGHTA and CDR2 is FQGNSA. This CDR3 has 15 amino acids. V shed 6 bases and J 7 bases; nucleotides not matched to a gene: 9. The CDR3 DNA sequence: TGTGCCAGCAGTCGTGACAGGGGGCGCGGGAATGAGCAGTTCTTC. It codes for CASSRDRGRGNEQFF.

The chain couples TRBV5-1 to TRBJ2-1; TRBD1 matches at 11 bases. CDR1 and CDR2 from the germline V gene are SGHRS and YFSETQ. V was pared by 4 bases and J by 7 bases, with 10 bases of the junction left unmatched. This CDR3 has 16 amino acids. The CDR3: CASSTQGQGDGNEQFF. The DNA of the CDR3 is TGCGCCAGCAGCACTCAGGGACAGGGGGATGGGAATGAGCAGTTCTTC.

The chain couples TRBV5-1 to TRBJ2-2; D gene uncertain. The CDR3 consists of 12 residues. The germline V gene encodes CDR1 SGHRS and CDR2 YFSETQ. Deletions cut 3 bases from V and 3 bases from J, with 3 bases between. CDR3 in amino acids: CASSSYTGELFF. CDR3 sequence (DNA): TGCGCCAGCAGCTCGTACACCGGGGAGCTGTTTTTT.

The rearrangement uses TRBV4-2 and TRBJ2-4; 11 bases are shared with TRBD2. The CDR3 covers 16 residues. Unmatched junction bases numbered 7, after V lost 2 bases and J lost 7 bases. Germline-derived CDR1 and CDR2 are LGHNA and YNFKEQ. The CDR3 DNA reads TGTGCCAGCAGCCAATTTAGCGGGGGGGCTTCGAACATTCAGTACTTC. It yields the protein CASSQFSGGASNIQYF.

The sample holds a few counts of this clone. The rearrangement uses TRBV9 and TRBJ2-7, with TRBD2 matching 9 bases. J lost 5 bases, V lost 5 bases, and 8 bases had no gene match. Per germline, CDR1 SGDLS and CDR2 YYNGEE. The CDR3 is 14 amino acids. The CDR3 DNA follows: TGTGCCAGCAGTATAAGCGGGGGGCCTCACGAGCAGTACTTC. Encoded protein: CASSISGGPHEQYF.

The V and J genes are TRBV7-8 and TRBJ1-6, with D perhaps TRBD1 (5 bases). The CDR3 covers 15 residues. The germline V gene has CDR1 SGHVS and CDR2 FQNEAQ. V shed 1 base and J shed 5 bases, with 9 bases lying between them. The CDR3 nucleotides are TGTGCCAGCAGCTTAGTCAGGGTCGATAATTCACCCCTCCACTTT. This encodes CASSLVRVDNSPLHF.

The V call is TRBV15, the J call TRBJ1-4, with TRBD1 matching over 9 bases. CDR3 length equals 16 residues. Trimming cost V 3 bases and J 0 bases; bases outside gene matches: 2. Germline V CDR1 and CDR2: LNHNV, YYDKDF (reference sequence). The CDR3 spells CATSRGQGTTNEKLFF. CDR3 DNA: TGTGCCACCAGCAGGGGACAGGGCACAACTAATGAAAAACTGTTTTTT.

CDR3 protein: CASSLTGAGEKLFF. DNA of the CDR3: TGTGCCAGCAGCTTAACAGGGGCGGGCGAAAAACTGTTTTTT. The chain has TRBV6-5 and TRBJ1-4; 7 nucleotides line up with TRBD1. After removal of 6 bases from V and 8 bases from J, the junction contained 9 bases not matched to a gene. Germline loops: CDR1 MNHEY, CDR2 SVGAGI. The CDR3 is 14 amino acids.

The CDR3 nucleotides read TGTGCCAGCAGCCCAGGGGTCGAGAGCACAGATACGCAGTATTTT. Translated: CASSPGVESTDTQYF. The gene calls are TRBV13 and TRBJ2-3; D possibly corresponds to TRBD1 (6 bases). The V end was cut by 5 bases, the J end by 0 bases, with 12 bases between. Germline CDR1 reads PRHDT; CDR2 reads FYEKMQ (reference sequence). This CDR3 region has 15 residues.

This clone was counted only a few times. The chain links TRBV21-1 to TRBJ1-3. TRBV21-1 is recorded as a pseudogene. The CDR3 covers 13 residues. In DNA form, the CDR3 reads TGTGCCAGCAGCAACGGCTCTGGAAACACCATATATTTT. The encoded protein is CASSNGSGNTIYF.